This entry lists 7 T cell receptor beta chains sequenced from one sample in a study of shared clonotypes between healthy human individuals. Measured with immunoSEQ multiplex PCR; TCRdb has only the in-frame clones, and not every one. The data show roughly 1.5 million clones, with under 99% seen just once and about 0.45% held by the top ten. Sequencing was done on a sample of naive CD4+ T cells sorted from blood. Subset: CD45RA+ positively selected. Receptor source: a man aged 30 to 39 in good health.

The chain combines TRBV4-2 with TRBJ2-5; D might be TRBD1 (5 bases). Per germline, CDR1 LGHNA and CDR2 YNFKEQ. The CDR3 covers 13 residues. The ends were cut back, 0 bases at V and 3 bases at J, with 5 bases in the middle. CDR3 nucleotides: TGTGCCAGCAGCCAAGACAGGGAAGAGACCCAGTACTTC. Encoded protein: CASSQDREETQYF.

J is TRBJ2-1 and V is TRBV5-1, with 9 bases matching TRBD2. V gave up 4 bases and J gave up 10 bases; unmatched junction bases: 18. The germline CDR1 and CDR2 sequences are SGHRS and YFSETQ. The CDR3 length is 17 residues. In nucleotides, the CDR3 is TGCGCCAGCAGCCCCAGCCCCCTTGGTAGCGGGAGTGAGGAGCAGTTCTTC. It codes for CASSPSPLGSGSEEQFF.

The chain carries TRBV19 and TRBJ2-2; TRBD2 matches at 11 bases. CDR1 is LNHDA and CDR2 is SQIVND in the germline V gene (reference sequence). The CDR3 is 16 residues long. Trimming cost V 10 bases and J 2 bases; bases outside gene matches: 9. Here the CDR3 DNA reads TGTGCCACAAAGACTAGCGGGACCCCCAACACCGGGGAGCTGTTTTTT. This gives the protein CATKTSGTPNTGELFF.

The J gene is TRBJ2-2, the V gene TRBV6-5, with a tentative D call TRBD1 (8 bases). Per the germline V gene, CDR1 is MNHEY and CDR2 is SVGAGI. This CDR3 is built from 16 residues. The V gene lost 4 bases and the J gene lost 6 bases, with 18 bases spanning the gap. The CDR3, as DNA: TGTGCCAGCAGTTTACCCCGGACAGGGAGGGCCGGGGAGCTGTTTTTT. Its protein is CASSLPRTGRAGELFF.

J is TRBJ2-7 and V is TRBV19; 8 positions match TRBD2. Germline assignment: CDR1 LNHDA and CDR2 SQIVND (reference sequence). The trim removed 4 bases at V and 0 bases at J, leaving 8 bases unmatched. The CDR3 spans 16 residues. The CDR3 DNA follows: TGTGCCAGTAGTAAAGGGACTAGAGGCTCCTCCTACGAGCAGTACTTC. It encodes CASSKGTRGSSYEQYF.

This rearrangement joins TRBV18 to TRBJ2-1; TRBD2 matches at 7 bases. Germline CDR1 reads KGHSH; CDR2 reads LQKENI. This CDR3 region has 17 residues. With 1 base clipped from V and 0 bases from J, the junction kept 6 bases outside the gene matches. CDR3 sequence (DNA): TGTGCCAGCTCACCACGGGTGACTAGCACCTCCTACAATGAGCAGTTCTTC. It yields the protein CASSPRVTSTSYNEQFF.

This chain links TRBV29-1 with TRBJ2-7, with D perhaps TRBD1 (6 bases). The ends were cut back, 4 bases at V and 0 bases at J, with 16 bases in the middle. Germline lookup yields CDR1 SQVTM and CDR2 ANQGSEA. The CDR3 is 15 amino acids. DNA of the CDR3: TGCAGCGTTGCCCGACAGGAGGTTGGCTCCTACGAGCAGTACTTC. Its translation is CSVARQEVGSYEQYF.